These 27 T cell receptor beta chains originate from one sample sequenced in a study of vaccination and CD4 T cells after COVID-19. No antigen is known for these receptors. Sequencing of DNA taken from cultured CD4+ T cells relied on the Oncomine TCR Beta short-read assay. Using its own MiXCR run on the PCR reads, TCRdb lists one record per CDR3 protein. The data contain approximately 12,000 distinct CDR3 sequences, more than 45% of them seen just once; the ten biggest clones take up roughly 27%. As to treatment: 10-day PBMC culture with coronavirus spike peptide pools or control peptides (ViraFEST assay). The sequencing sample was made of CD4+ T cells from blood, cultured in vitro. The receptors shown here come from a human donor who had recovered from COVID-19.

In DNA, the CDR3 is TGTGCCAGTAGTATTGAGAGGGGGCAACTCACCGGGGAGCTGTTTTTT. Residues: CASSIERGQLTGELFF. This chain uses TRBV19 with TRBJ2-2; 7 positions agree with TRBD1. The CDR3 spans 16 residues. The ends lost 3 bases at V and 4 bases at J; junction bases unmatched: 8. Per germline, CDR1 LNHDA and CDR2 SQIVND (reference sequence).

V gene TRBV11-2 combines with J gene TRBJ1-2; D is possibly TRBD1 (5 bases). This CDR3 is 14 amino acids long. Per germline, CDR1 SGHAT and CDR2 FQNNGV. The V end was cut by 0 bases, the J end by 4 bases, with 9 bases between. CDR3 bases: TGTGCCAGCAGCTTAGAAGGGGTTGGCTATGGCTACACCTTC. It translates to CASSLEGVGYGYTF.

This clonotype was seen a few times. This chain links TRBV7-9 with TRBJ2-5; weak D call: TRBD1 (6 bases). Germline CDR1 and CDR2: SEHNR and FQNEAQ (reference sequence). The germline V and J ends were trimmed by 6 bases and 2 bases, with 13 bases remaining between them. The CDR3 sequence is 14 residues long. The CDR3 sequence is CASRWRTEQETQYF. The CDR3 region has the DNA TGTGCCAGCAGGTGGAGGACAGAGCAAGAGACCCAGTACTTC.

CDR3 protein: CASSVVWPSNQPQHF. The CDR3, as DNA: TGTGCCAGCAGTGTAGTCTGGCCTAGCAATCAGCCCCAGCATTTT. J is TRBJ1-5 and V is TRBV28; D is ambiguous. CDR1 and CDR2 from the germline V gene are MDHEN and SYDVKM. The CDR3 length is 15 residues. V lost 5 bases, J lost 0 bases, and 11 bases lay in between.

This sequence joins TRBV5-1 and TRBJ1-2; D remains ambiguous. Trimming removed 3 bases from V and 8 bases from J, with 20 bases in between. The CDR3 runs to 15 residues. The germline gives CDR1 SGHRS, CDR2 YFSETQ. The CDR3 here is CASSSGPGSGEGYTF. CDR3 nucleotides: TGCGCCAGCAGCTCCGGACCGGGATCCGGCGAAGGCTACACCTTC. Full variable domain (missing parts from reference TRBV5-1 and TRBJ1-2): KAGVTQTPRYLIKTRGQQVTLSCSPISGHRSVSWYQQTPGQGLQFLFEYFSETQRNKGNFPGRFSGRQFSNSRSEMNVSTLELGDSALYLCASSSGPGSGEGYTFGSGTRLTVV.

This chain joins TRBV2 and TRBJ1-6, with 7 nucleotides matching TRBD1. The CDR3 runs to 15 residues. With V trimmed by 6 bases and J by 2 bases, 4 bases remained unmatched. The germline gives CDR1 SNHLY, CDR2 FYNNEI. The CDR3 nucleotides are TGTGCCAGCAGGGGGCAGGGGGCCTATAATTCACCCCTCCACTTT. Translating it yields CASRGQGAYNSPLHF. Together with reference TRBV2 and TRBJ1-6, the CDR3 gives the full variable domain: EPEVTQTPSHQVTQMGQEVILRCVPISNHLYFYWYRQILGQKVEFLVSFYNNEISEKSEIFDDQFSVERPDGSNFTLKIRSTKLEDSAMYFCASRGQGAYNSPLHFGNGTRLTVT.

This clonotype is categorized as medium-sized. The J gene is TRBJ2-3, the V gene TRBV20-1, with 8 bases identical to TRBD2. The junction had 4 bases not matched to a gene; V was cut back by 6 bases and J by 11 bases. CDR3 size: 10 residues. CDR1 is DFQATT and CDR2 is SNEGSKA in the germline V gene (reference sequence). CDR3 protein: CSAGGARQYF. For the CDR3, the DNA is TGCAGTGCCGGGGGGGCCCGGCAGTATTTT.

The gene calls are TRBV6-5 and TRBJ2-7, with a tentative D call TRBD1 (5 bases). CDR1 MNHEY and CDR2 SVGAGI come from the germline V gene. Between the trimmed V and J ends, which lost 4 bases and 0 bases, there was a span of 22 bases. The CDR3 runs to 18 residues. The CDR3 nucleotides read TGTGCCAGCAGTTCAGGGCGATCGATCTATTCGAGCTCCTACGAGCAGTACTTC. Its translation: CASSSGRSIYSSSYEQYF.

CDR3 amino acids: CASYRGAGETQYF. In DNA form, the CDR3 reads TGTGCCAGCTACCGTGGGGCAGGGGAGACCCAGTACTTC. V usage is TRBV27 and J usage is TRBJ2-5; D perhaps matches TRBD1 (5 bases). CDR1 is MNHEY and CDR2 is SMNVEV in the germline V gene (reference sequence). The V end lost 8 bases, the J end lost 5 bases, and 15 bases lay between the germline ends. This CDR3 contains 13 residues.

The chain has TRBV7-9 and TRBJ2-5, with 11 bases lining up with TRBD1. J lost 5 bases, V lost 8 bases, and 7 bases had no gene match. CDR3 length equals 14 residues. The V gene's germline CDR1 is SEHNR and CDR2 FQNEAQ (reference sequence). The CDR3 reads CASDVGQGVETQYF. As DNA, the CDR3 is TGTGCCAGCGATGTGGGACAGGGGGTCGAGACCCAGTACTTC.

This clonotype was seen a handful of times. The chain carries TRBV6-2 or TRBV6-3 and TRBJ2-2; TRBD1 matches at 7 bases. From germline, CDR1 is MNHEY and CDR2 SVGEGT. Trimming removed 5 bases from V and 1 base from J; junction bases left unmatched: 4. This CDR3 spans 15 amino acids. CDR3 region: CASSNYRGNTGELFF. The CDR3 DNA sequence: TGTGCCAGCAGTAACTACAGGGGGAACACCGGGGAGCTGTTTTTT.

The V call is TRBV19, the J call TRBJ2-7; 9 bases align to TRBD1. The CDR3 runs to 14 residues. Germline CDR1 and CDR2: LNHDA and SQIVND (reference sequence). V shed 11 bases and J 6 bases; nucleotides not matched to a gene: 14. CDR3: CASESTGGAGEQYF. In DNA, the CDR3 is TGTGCCTCCGAATCGACAGGGGGGGCTGGCGAGCAGTACTTC.

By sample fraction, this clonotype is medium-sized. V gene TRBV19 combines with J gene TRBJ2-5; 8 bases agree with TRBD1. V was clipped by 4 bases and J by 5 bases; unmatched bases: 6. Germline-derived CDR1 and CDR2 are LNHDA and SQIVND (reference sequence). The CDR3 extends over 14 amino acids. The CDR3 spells CASSKGQVGETQYF. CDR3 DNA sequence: TGTGCCAGTAGTAAGGGACAGGTAGGGGAGACCCAGTACTTC.

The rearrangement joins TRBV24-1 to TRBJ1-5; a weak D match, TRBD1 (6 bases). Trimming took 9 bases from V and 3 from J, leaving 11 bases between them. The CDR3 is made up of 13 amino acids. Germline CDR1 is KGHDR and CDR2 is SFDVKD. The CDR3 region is CATQDSPNQPQHF. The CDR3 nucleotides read TGTGCCACCCAGGACAGCCCCAATCAGCCCCAGCATTTT.

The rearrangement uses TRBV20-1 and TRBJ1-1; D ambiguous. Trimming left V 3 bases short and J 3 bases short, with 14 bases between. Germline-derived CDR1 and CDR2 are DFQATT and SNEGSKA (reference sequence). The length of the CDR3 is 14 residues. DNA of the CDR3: TGCAGTGCTAGGCCGGGAGCAGCGGACACTGAAGCTTTCTTT. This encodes CSARPGAADTEAFF.

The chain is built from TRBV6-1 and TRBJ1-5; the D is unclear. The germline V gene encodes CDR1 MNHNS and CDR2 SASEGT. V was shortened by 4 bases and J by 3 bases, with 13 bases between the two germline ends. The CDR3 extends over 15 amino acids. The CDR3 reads CASSVINRYNQPQHF. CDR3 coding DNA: TGTGCCAGCAGTGTAATTAACAGATACAATCAGCCCCAGCATTTT.

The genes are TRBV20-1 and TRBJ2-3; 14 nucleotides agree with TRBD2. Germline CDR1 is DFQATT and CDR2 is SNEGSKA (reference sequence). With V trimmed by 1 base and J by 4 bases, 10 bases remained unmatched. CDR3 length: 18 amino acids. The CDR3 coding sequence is TGCAGTGCTAGAGTCGCTCTTTCGGGACTAGCGGGGGCAGATACGCAGTATTTT. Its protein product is CSARVALSGLAGADTQYF.

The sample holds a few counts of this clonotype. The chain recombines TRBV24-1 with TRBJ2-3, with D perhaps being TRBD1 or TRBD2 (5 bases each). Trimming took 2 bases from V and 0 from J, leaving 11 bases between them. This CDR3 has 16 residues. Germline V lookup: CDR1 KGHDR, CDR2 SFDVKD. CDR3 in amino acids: CATSDSGTTSTDTQYF. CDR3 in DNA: TGTGCCACCAGTGATTCCGGGACCACTAGCACAGATACGCAGTATTTT.

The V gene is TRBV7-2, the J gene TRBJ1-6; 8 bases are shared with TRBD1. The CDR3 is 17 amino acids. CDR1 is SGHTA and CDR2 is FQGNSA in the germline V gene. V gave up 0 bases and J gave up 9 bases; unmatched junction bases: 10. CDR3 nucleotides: TGTGCCAGCAGCTTAGCGCTGGCAGGGGGCACTTCTTCACCCCTCCACTTT. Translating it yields CASSLALAGGTSSPLHF.

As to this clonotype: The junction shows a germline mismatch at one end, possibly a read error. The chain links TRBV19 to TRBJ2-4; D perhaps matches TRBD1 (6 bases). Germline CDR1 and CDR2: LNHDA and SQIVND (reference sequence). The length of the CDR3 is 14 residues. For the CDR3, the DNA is TGTGCCAGTAGTACCCAGGGAGTGGGGGACATTCAATACTTC. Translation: CASSTQGVGDIQYF.

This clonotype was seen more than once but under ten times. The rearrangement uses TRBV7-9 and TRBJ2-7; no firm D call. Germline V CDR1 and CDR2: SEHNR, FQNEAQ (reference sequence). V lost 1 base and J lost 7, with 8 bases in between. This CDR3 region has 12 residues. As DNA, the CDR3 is TGTGCCAGCAGCTTAGAAGTGGGAGAGCAGTACTTC. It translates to CASSLEVGEQYF.

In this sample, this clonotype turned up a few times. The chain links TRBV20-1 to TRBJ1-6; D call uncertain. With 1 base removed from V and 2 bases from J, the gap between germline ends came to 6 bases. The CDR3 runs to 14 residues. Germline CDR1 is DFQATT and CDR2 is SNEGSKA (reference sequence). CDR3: CSARVGTYNSPLHF. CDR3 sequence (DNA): TGCAGTGCTAGAGTCGGGACCTATAATTCACCCCTCCACTTT.

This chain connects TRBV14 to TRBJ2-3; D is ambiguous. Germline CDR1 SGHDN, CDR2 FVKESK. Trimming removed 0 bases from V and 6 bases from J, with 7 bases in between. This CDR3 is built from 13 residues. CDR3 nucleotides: TGTGCCAGCAGCCAAGAGCTGCAGGATACGCAGTATTTT. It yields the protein CASSQELQDTQYF.

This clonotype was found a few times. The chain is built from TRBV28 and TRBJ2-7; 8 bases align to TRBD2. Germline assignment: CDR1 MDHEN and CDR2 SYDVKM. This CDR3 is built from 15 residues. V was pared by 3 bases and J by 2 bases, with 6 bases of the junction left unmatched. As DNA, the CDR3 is TGTGCCAGCAGTTTGCGTAGCGGGGTAACCTACGAGCAGTACTTC. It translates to CASSLRSGVTYEQYF.

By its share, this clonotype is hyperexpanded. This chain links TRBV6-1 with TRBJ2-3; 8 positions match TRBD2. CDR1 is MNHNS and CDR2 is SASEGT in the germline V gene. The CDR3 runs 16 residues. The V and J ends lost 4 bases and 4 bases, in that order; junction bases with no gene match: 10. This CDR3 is CASSVERGLGADTQYF. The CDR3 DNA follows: TGTGCCAGCAGTGTTGAGCGGGGGCTCGGCGCAGATACGCAGTATTTT.

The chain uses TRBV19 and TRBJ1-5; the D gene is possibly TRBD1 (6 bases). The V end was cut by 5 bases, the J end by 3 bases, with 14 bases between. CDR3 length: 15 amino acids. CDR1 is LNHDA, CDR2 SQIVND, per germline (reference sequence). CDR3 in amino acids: CASSPDSPSNQPQHF. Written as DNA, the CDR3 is TGTGCCAGTAGTCCGGACAGCCCTTCCAATCAGCCCCAGCATTTT. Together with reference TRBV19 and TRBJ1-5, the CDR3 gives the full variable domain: DGGITQSPKYLFRKEGQNVTLSCEQNLNHDAMYWYRQDPGQGLRLIYYSQIVNDFQKGDIAEGYSVSREKKESFPLTVTSAQKNPTAFYLCASSPDSPSNQPQHFGDGTRLSIL.

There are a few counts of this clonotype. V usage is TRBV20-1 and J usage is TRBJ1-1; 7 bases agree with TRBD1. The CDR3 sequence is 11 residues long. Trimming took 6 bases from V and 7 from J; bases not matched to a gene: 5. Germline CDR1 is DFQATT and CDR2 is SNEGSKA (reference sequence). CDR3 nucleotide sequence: TGCAGTGCGGCAGGGGGTAATGAAGCTTTCTTT. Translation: CSAAGGNEAFF.